A single sample gave rise to the 32 T cell receptor beta chains below, sequenced in a study of control samples from healthy donors and cancer patients. Profiled with immunoSEQ multiplex PCR; TCRdb holds only in-frame clones, not every one. Of some 130,000 clones listed, 75% to 95% are singletons. What was sequenced was blood. These receptors were taken from a man in his forties or fifties in good health.

This chain uses TRBV27 with TRBJ1-5; maybe TRBD1 (6 bases). The germline V and J ends were trimmed by 6 bases and 2 bases, with 11 bases remaining between them. CDR3 length: 14 amino acids. Germline V gives CDR1 MNHEY, CDR2 SMNVEV (reference sequence). The DNA for the CDR3 is TGTGCCAGCAGCCCGGGGGCTGGCAATCAGCCCCAGCATTTT. As protein: CASSPGAGNQPQHF.

This clone was observed a single time. The chain joins TRBV11-1 to TRBJ1-1; a possible D gene is TRBD1 (5 bases). The V and J ends lost 5 bases and 0 bases respectively, with 13 bases between them. This CDR3 has 15 amino acids. Per germline, CDR1 SGHAT and CDR2 FQDESV (reference sequence). The CDR3 loop is CASSPPGRLNTEAFF. CDR3 DNA: TGTGCCAGCAGCCCGCCGGGACGGTTGAACACTGAAGCTTTCTTT.

This clone has only one observation. V gene TRBV27 combines with J gene TRBJ2-1, with 9 bases fitting TRBD1. Looked up from germline, CDR1 is MNHEY and CDR2 is SMNVEV (reference sequence). The V segment lost 0 bases and the J segment 3 bases; nucleotides outside the gene matches: 3. The CDR3 length is 16 residues. This chain's CDR3 is CASSLSGQGIYNEQFF. The CDR3 region has the DNA TGTGCCAGCAGTTTATCGGGACAGGGTATCTACAATGAGCAGTTCTTC.

The chain carries TRBV7-9 and TRBJ1-4; D is ambiguous. The germline V gene encodes CDR1 SEHNR and CDR2 FQNEAQ (reference sequence). V was trimmed by 2 bases and J by 7 bases, leaving 14 bases between them. The CDR3 is 15 residues long. CDR3 sequence: CASSLPPTGSEKLFF. In nucleotides, the CDR3 is TGTGCCAGCAGCTTACCCCCGACGGGGAGTGAAAAACTGTTTTTT. The full variable domain, with the rest looked up from reference TRBV7-9 and TRBJ1-4, is DTGVSQNPRHKITKRGQNVTFRCDPISEHNRLYWYRQTLGQGPEFLTYFQNEAQLEKSRLLSDRFSAERPKGSFSTLEIQRTEQGDSAMYLCASSLPPTGSEKLFFGSGTQLSVL.

The rearrangement joins TRBV29-1 to TRBJ1-5; TRBD1 agrees at 9 bases. CDR3 length: 24 residues. CDR1 and CDR2 (germline): SQVTM, ANQGSEA. Germline trimming cut 5 bases from V and 8 bases from J; bases unmatched to any gene: 40. The CDR3 nucleotides read TGCAGCGTTCATCCTCCACCCCGTTGGCACCCACCCCCCCCGGACAGGGGTTTTGTTAAGCCCCAGCATTTT. It codes for CSVHPPPRWHPPPPDRGFVKPQHF.

The chain couples TRBV2 to TRBJ2-6, with no clear D. V was trimmed by 8 bases and J by 0 bases, leaving 14 bases between them. CDR3 length: 16 residues. CDR1 is SNHLY, CDR2 FYNNEI, per germline. CDR3 loop: CASGRSRSSGANVLTF. The CDR3 region has the DNA TGTGCCAGCGGGCGGAGTCGGTCCTCTGGGGCCAACGTCCTGACTTTC.

The rearrangement links TRBV5-1 to TRBJ2-1; 12 bases match TRBD2. This CDR3 comprises 17 residues. V lost 2 bases, J lost 4 bases, and 7 bases stayed unmatched. Germline values: CDR1 SGHRS, CDR2 YFSETQ. DNA for the CDR3: TGCGCCAGCAGCTTCAGACTAGCGGGGGAGAGATACAATGAGCAGTTCTTC. Its protein product is CASSFRLAGERYNEQFF.

The V gene is TRBV5-1, the J gene TRBJ2-2; D gene uncertain. Germline-derived CDR1 and CDR2 are SGHRS and YFSETQ. The V and J ends lost 4 bases and 1 base respectively, with 8 bases between them. The CDR3 consists of 14 residues. Here the CDR3 DNA reads TGCGCCAGCAGCCCTACCCGGAACACCGGGGAGCTGTTTTTT. Translating it yields CASSPTRNTGELFF.

The rearrangement joins TRBV3-1 (or the pseudogene TRBV3-2) to TRBJ2-7; D may be TRBD2 (7 bases). The CDR3 consists of 15 residues. CDR1 and CDR2 (germline): LGHDT, YNNKEL (reference sequence). Between the trimmed V and J ends, which lost 6 bases and 2 bases, there was a span of 17 bases. The CDR3 sequence: CASSPAGTLPYEQYF. CDR3 DNA: TGTGCCAGCAGTCCAGCGGGGACACTCCCCTACGAGCAGTACTTC.

This chain links TRBV10-3 with TRBJ1-2, with D maybe TRBD1 (6 bases). Looked up from germline, CDR1 is ENHRY and CDR2 is SYGVKD. CDR3 length: 13 residues. The V and J ends lost 9 bases and 3 bases respectively, with 14 bases between them. The CDR3 nucleotides are TGTGCCATGTCCGGGACAAACGACTATGGCTACACCTTC. Protein product: CAMSGTNDYGYTF.

This clone has just a few counts. The chain has TRBV7-2 and TRBJ2-7; 7 nucleotides line up with TRBD2. Trimming cost V 4 bases and J 7 bases; bases outside gene matches: 16. This CDR3 has 16 residues. Germline V gene sequence: CDR1 SGHTA, CDR2 FQGNSA. The CDR3 reads CASSSLPGGMRAEQYF. CDR3 sequence (DNA): TGTGCCAGCAGCTCCCTCCCGGGGGGTATGAGAGCAGAGCAGTACTTC.

This chain joins TRBV4-1 and TRBJ1-6; 7 nucleotides line up with TRBD1. The CDR3 is made up of 15 amino acids. CDR1 is MGHRA, CDR2 YSYEKL, per germline. The trim removed 4 bases at V and 7 bases at J, leaving 7 bases unmatched. The CDR3 nucleotides are TGCGCCAGCAGCCGAGGACAGGCGGAGAATTCACCCCTCCACTTT. Protein product: CASSRGQAENSPLHF.

This rearrangement joins TRBV14 to TRBJ2-1; 8 nucleotides line up with TRBD2. The CDR3 consists of 15 residues. The trim removed 1 base at V and 8 bases at J, leaving 7 bases unmatched. The germline V gene has CDR1 SGHDN and CDR2 FVKESK. CDR3 loop: CASSQGPGGWDEQFF. The CDR3 nucleotides are TGTGCCAGCAGCCAAGGTCCGGGAGGGTGGGATGAGCAGTTCTTC.

V and J are TRBV14 and TRBJ1-2, with a tentative D call TRBD1 (5 bases). The V end was cut by 2 bases, the J end by 2 bases, with 6 bases between. Looked up from germline, CDR1 is SGHDN and CDR2 is FVKESK. This CDR3 has 13 amino acids. The CDR3 nucleotides read TGTGCCAGCAGCCAACGGGGGAACTATGGCTACACCTTC. Its protein product is CASSQRGNYGYTF.

The genes are TRBV5-1 and TRBJ1-1; D may be TRBD1 (5 bases). The CDR3 spans 15 residues. Germline V lookup: CDR1 SGHRS, CDR2 YFSETQ. The V and J ends lost 2 bases and 4 bases respectively, with 15 bases between them. The CDR3 nucleotides read TGCGCCAGCAGCTTCGGGTCCGGGGGGGTCACTGAAGCTTTCTTT. It encodes CASSFGSGGVTEAFF.

V usage is TRBV27 and J usage is TRBJ1-2, with D possibly being TRBD1 (5 bases). V lost 5 bases and J 4 bases, leaving 23 bases between the germline ends. CDR1 is MNHEY, CDR2 SMNVEV, per germline (reference sequence). CDR3 length: 17 amino acids. CDR3 sequence (DNA): TGTGCCAGCAGTCCCACGGGACGGAGCGGTCTAAGCTATGGCTACACCTTC. This sequence encodes CASSPTGRSGLSYGYTF.

This clone came up a few times. The V and J genes are TRBV2 and TRBJ2-5; D is possibly TRBD2 (6 bases). Trimming pared 8 bases from V and 0 bases from J, leaving 10 bases between. CDR1 is SNHLY, CDR2 FYNNEI, per germline. The CDR3 has 13 residues. The CDR3 reads CASCRDYQETQYF. The CDR3 region has the DNA TGTGCCAGCTGCCGGGACTACCAAGAGACCCAGTACTTC.

This chain uses TRBV18 with TRBJ1-2, with 9 positions matching TRBD1. The germline V gene encodes CDR1 KGHSH and CDR2 LQKENI. CDR3 length: 16 residues. The J segment lost 7 bases and the V segment lost 2 bases, leaving 11 bases of the junction unmatched. The CDR3 DNA is TGTGCCAGCTCACCAGTGGGACAGGGCACCCAGGGTGGCTACACCTTC. Protein product: CASSPVGQGTQGGYTF.

This rearrangement joins TRBV9 to TRBJ2-5; 11 bases are a match to TRBD2. In germline, CDR1 is SGDLS, CDR2 YYNGEE. The CDR3 covers 17 residues. V lost 0 bases to trimming and J lost 4 bases; unmatched junction nucleotides: 8. Here the CDR3 DNA reads TGTGCCAGCAGCGTAGATAGCGGGGGGGGCCTTCGAGAGACCCAGTACTTC. It specifies CASSVDSGGGLRETQYF.

The rearrangement joins TRBV19 to TRBJ2-2; 8 bases align to TRBD1. In germline, CDR1 is LNHDA, CDR2 SQIVND (reference sequence). J gave up 6 bases and V 8 bases, and 11 bases lay outside the gene matches. The CDR3 is 15 amino acids. CDR3 amino acids: CASSFPGGPAGELFF. Here the CDR3 DNA reads TGTGCCAGTTCGTTCCCAGGGGGCCCCGCCGGGGAGCTGTTTTTT.

This clone was found once. This rearrangement joins TRBV30 to TRBJ2-4, with D perhaps matching TRBD2 (7 bases). Germline V gives CDR1 GTSNPN, CDR2 SVGIG (reference sequence). The CDR3 spans 15 residues. The V gene lost 2 bases and the J gene lost 3 bases, with 14 bases spanning the gap. In nucleotides, the CDR3 is TGTGCCTGGAGTCTCCGGGGGGCTAGCAAAAACATTCAGTACTTC. Translating gives CAWSLRGASKNIQYF.

The gene calls are TRBV5-8 and TRBJ2-7, with D perhaps matching TRBD1 (5 bases). In germline, CDR1 is SGHTS, CDR2 YDEGEE. This CDR3 region has 12 residues. Deletions cut 4 bases from V and 3 bases from J, with 8 bases between. The CDR3 DNA follows: TGTGCCAGCAGCGGACAAGACTACGAGCAGTACTTC. Translating gives CASSGQDYEQYF.

This chain joins TRBV3-1 (or the pseudogene TRBV3-2) and TRBJ1-2, with unresolved D. Trimming removed 3 bases from V and 4 bases from J, with 6 bases in between. The CDR3 consists of 12 residues. The germline gives CDR1 LGHDT, CDR2 YNNKEL (reference sequence). CDR3 in DNA: TGTGCCAGCAGCCAGGGATTCTATGGCTACACCTTC. It translates to CASSQGFYGYTF.

In its sample, this clone was seen once. This chain uses TRBV21-1 with TRBJ1-4. TRBV21-1 is flagged as a pseudogene. The CDR3 runs to 16 residues. The CDR3 DNA is TGTGCCAGCAGCCCACGGGACCTCCCGGACCATGAAAAACTGTTTTTT. This encodes CASSPRDLPDHEKLFF.

V usage is TRBV27 and J usage is TRBJ2-1; D remains unclear. Looked up from germline, CDR1 is MNHEY and CDR2 is SMNVEV (reference sequence). V was clipped by 2 bases and J by 1 base, with 3 bases between them. The CDR3 is 13 residues long. Here the CDR3 reads CASSLGSYNEQFF. CDR3 nucleotides: TGTGCCAGCAGTTTAGGGTCCTACAATGAGCAGTTCTTC.

The rearrangement uses TRBV10-3 and TRBJ1-2, with 7 bases that match TRBD1. The CDR3 has 16 amino acids. Per germline, CDR1 ENHRY and CDR2 SYGVKD. The V gene end was trimmed by 8 bases and the J gene end by 8 bases; junction bases not matched to a gene: 20. The CDR3 DNA reads as TGTGCCATCCGCGAAGAGGGGACAGCTTTACTGGGAGGCTACACCTTC. As protein: CAIREEGTALLGGYTF.

This sequence joins TRBV12-3 or TRBV12-4 and TRBJ1-6; no firm D call. V shed 8 bases and J shed 10 bases, with 15 bases lying between them. The CDR3 length is 13 residues. The CDR3 loop reads CASGVWPNSPLHF. In DNA, the CDR3 is TGTGCCAGCGGAGTTTGGCCTAACTCACCCCTCCACTTT.

The chain is built from TRBV7-9 and TRBJ1-3, with 7 bases aligning to TRBD1. V shed 5 bases and J 2 bases; nucleotides not matched to a gene: 6. This CDR3 contains 15 residues. Germline lookup yields CDR1 SEHNR and CDR2 FQNEAQ (reference sequence). CDR3 sequence: CASSADREPGNTIYF. For the CDR3, the DNA is TGTGCCAGCAGCGCCGACAGGGAACCTGGAAACACCATATATTTT.

DNA of the CDR3: TGTGCCAGCAGCGTACAGCTAGCTAGGTCACCCCTCCACTTT. Translating gives CASSVQLARSPLHF. The chain is built from TRBV6-5 and TRBJ1-6, with D unresolved. Germline CDR1 and CDR2: MNHEY and SVGAGI. The V and J ends lost 6 bases and 10 bases respectively, with 16 bases between them. This CDR3 is 14 amino acids long.

The rearrangement uses TRBV9 and TRBJ2-6, with D maybe TRBD2 (5 bases). The V and J ends lost 3 bases and 4 bases respectively, with 20 bases between them. CDR3 length: 18 residues. Germline loops: CDR1 SGDLS, CDR2 YYNGEE. The CDR3 here is CASSARDRDGLGANVLTF. CDR3 nucleotides: TGTGCCAGCAGCGCACGAGATCGGGATGGGTTAGGGGCCAACGTCCTGACTTTC. Using reference TRBV9 and TRBJ2-6 for the parts outside the CDR3, the full variable domain is DSGVTQTPKHLITATGQRVTLRCSPRSGDLSVYWYQQSLDQGLQFLIQYYNGEERAKGNILERFSAQQFPDLHSELNLSSLELGDSALYFCASSARDRDGLGANVLTFGAGSRLTVL.

The chain links TRBV7-3 to TRBJ1-6; D call uncertain. The CDR3 loop spans 13 amino acids. From germline, CDR1 is SGHTA and CDR2 FQGTGA. The germline V and J ends were trimmed by 3 bases and 4 bases, with 4 bases remaining between them. The CDR3 reads CASSLGYNSPLHF. The CDR3 DNA reads as TGTGCCAGCAGCTTGGGATATAATTCACCCCTCCACTTT.

V gene TRBV28 combines with J gene TRBJ1-6; D might be TRBD1 (6 bases). V lost 7 bases, J lost 7 bases, and 11 bases lay in between. Germline V gene data show CDR1 as MDHEN and CDR2 as SYDVKM. The CDR3 covers 13 residues. The CDR3 reads CASKGGLNSPLHF. The CDR3 bases are TGTGCCAGCAAGGGGGGGCTCAATTCACCCCTCCACTTT. Supplemented by reference TRBV28 and TRBJ1-6, the full variable domain reads DVKVTQSSRYLVKRTGEKVFLECVQDMDHENMFWYRQDPGLGLRLIYFSYDVKMKEKGDIPEGYSVSREKKERFSLILESASTNQTSMYLCASKGGLNSPLHFGNGTRLTVT.